The rows below give T cell receptor beta chains drawn from one sample of a study of blood T cell repertoires in COVID-19. The data were produced by immunoSEQ multiplex PCR, yet TCRdb's version contains in-frame clones alone and is incomplete. The table shows about 170,000 clones, with roughly nine tenths occurring only once. Sequenced material: peripheral blood. These receptors originate from a woman aged 55-70 years with COVID-19, enrolled during active disease. The CDR3 runs from the conserved cysteine through the conserved F or W. The order of the fields is clone size, J gene, V gene, D gene, CDR3 DNA, CDR3 protein. A D gene is named only where the DNA matches it firmly. Some rows have no size entry. The others give once, few or many, or a class for an expanded clone.

>once|TRBJ2-1|TRBV5-1|NA
TGCGCCAGCAGCTTGGAGGGGTTGTCCATCCATGAGCAGTTCTTC
CASSLEGLSIHEQFF
>NA|TRBJ2-7|TRBV5-1|NA
TGCGCCAGCAGACGAGCCTACGAGCAGTACTTC
CASRRAYEQYF
>NA|TRBJ2-1|TRBV29-1|NA
TGCAGCGGAGGACAGAGCTCCTACAATGAGCAGTTCTTC
CSGGQSSYNEQFF
>NA|TRBJ2-3|TRBV29-1|NA
TGCAGCGTTCGGAGTGGATTTAGCACAGATACGCAGTATTTT
CSVRSGFSTDTQYF
>NA|TRBJ2-7|TRBV7-9|TRBD1
TGTGCCAGCAGCTTAGGCAGGGGGACGGTATACGAGCAGTACTTC
CASSLGRGTVYEQYF
>NA|TRBJ2-3|TRBV14|TRBD2
TGTGCCAGTTCCGGGACTAGGACAGATACGCAGTATTTT
CASSGTRTDTQYF
>NA|TRBJ1-6|TRBV27|NA
TGTGCCTGTGCCCGGGGAGATGGATATTCACCCCTCCACTTT
CACARGDGYSPLHF
>NA|TRBJ2-7|TRBV5-4|TRBD1
TGTGCCAGCAGCCCGCAGGGGGACCTGTACGAGCAGTACTTC
CASSPQGDLYEQYF
>NA|TRBJ2-5|TRBV6-5|TRBD2
TGTGCCACACTAGAAGCGGGAGGCCAAGAGACCCAGTACTTC
CATLEAGGQETQYF
>once|TRBJ2-7|TRBV5-4|NA
TGTGCCAGCAGCGCCCCGGGACTGAAAAAGTACGAGCAGTACTTC
CASSAPGLKKYEQYF